This TCR beta chain originates from a study of blood T cells in healthy people across ages. Study results and caveats: While age rose, TCR beta diversity per million T cells dropped in a roughly linear way. PBMC samples, being unsorted, prevented any conclusive comparison of naive and antigen-experienced cells.

This clonotype occurred a few times. The antigen is not known. For the second PCR, which ran for about 6 to 11 cycles, a sample-barcoded 5' primer and a J-beta primer mix were used. Each single sample gave us at least 2.5 million CDR3-containing paired-end reads. MiXCR, run by TCRdb on the 5' RACE reads, gives a single entry per CDR3 protein. The table includes 600,000 or so distinct CDR3 sequences, around 48% detected once. Every sample yielded at least 7 million isolated PBMCs. Trimming took off 5 bases at V and 4 bases at J, with 15 bases between the two ends. This CDR3 region has 16 residues. CDR1 and CDR2 from the germline V gene are LNHDA and SQIVND (reference sequence).

The receptor was isolated from an older man in good health. The chain employs TRBV19 and TRBJ2-6, with D possibly TRBD1 on 6 matching bases. The sequenced sample was blood. The CDR3 DNA reads as TGTGCCAGTAGTCCAAGGACAGACTTCGGGGCCAACGTCCTGACTTTC. Its protein is CASSPRTDFGANVLTF.